The T cell receptor beta chain under discussion was sequenced for a study of response to subunit inactivated influenza vaccine. TCRdb independently ran MiXCR on the RT-PCR reads; one entry per CDR3 protein. The table records 800,000 or so distinct CDR3 sequences, 21% of them present only once. The length of the CDR3 is 12 residues. With 5 bases removed from V and 10 bases from J, the gap between germline ends came to 12 bases. Germline V gives CDR1 SGHTA, CDR2 FQGNSA. Remarks on this clonotype: Its cognate antigen is unknown.

General study findings and limits: Authors suggested few new T cells are recruited by each seasonal influenza vaccination.

The sample was PBMCs from blood, taken more than 4 days after vaccination. The TCR sequence derives from a man aged 45-60 years who received an inactivated influenza vaccine. The chain has TRBV7-2 and TRBJ2-1; D is unresolved. CDR3 region: CASSPGRQEQFF. Written as DNA, the CDR3 is TGTGCCAGCAGCCCCGGACGGCAGGAGCAGTTCTTC.